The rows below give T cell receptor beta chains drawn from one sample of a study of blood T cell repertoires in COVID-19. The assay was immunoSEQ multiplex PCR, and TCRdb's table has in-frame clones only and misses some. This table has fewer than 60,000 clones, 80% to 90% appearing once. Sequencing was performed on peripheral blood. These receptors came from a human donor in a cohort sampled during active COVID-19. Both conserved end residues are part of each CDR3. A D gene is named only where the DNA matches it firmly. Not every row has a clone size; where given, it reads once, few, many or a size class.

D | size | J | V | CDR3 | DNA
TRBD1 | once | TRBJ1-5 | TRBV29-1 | CSVSGTDSNQPQHF | TGCAGCGTTTCCGGGACAGATAGCAATCAGCCCCAGCATTTT
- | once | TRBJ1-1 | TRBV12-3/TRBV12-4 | CASSLARGYFRF | TGTGCCAGCAGTTTAGCGCGAGGATACTTTCGCTTT
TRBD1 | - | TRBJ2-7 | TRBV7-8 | CASSLAGQGIEQYF | TGTGCCAGCAGCTTAGCGGGACAGGGAATAGAGCAGTACTTC
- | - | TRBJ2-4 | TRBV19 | CASSTNEGNIQYF | TGTGCCAGTAGTACAAACGAGGGAAACATTCAGTACTTC
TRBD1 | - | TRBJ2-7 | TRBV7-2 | CASSLDRGPTREQYF | TGTGCCAGCAGCTTAGACAGGGGGCCTACCCGGGAGCAGTACTTC
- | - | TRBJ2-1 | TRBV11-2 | CASSLRVTSENEQFF | TGTGCCAGCAGCCTCCGGGTCACGAGCGAAAATGAGCAGTTCTTC
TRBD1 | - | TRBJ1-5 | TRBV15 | CATSRDPQGDWPQHF | TGTGCCACCAGCAGAGATCCCCAGGGGGACTGGCCCCAGCATTTT
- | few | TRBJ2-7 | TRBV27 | CASSFAASYEQYF | TGTGCCAGCAGTTTTGCGGCCTCCTACGAGCAGTACTTC
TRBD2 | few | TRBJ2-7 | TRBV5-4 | CASSPSLAGGGTYEQYF | TGTGCCAGCAGCCCCTCATTAGCGGGAGGAGGGACCTACGAGCAGTACTTC
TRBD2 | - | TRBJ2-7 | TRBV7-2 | CASSRTRESAYEQYF | TGTGCCAGCAGCCGGACGCGGGAGTCTGCCTACGAGCAGTACTTC
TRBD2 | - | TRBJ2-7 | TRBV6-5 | CASTRPKRDGDEQYF | TGTGCCAGCACGCGGCCTAAGCGGGATGGCGACGAGCAGTACTTC
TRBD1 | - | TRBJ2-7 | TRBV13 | CASSLATGTVSSYEQYF | TGTGCCAGCAGCTTAGCAACCGGGACAGTGAGCTCCTACGAGCAGTACTTC
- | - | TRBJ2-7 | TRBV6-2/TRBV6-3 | CASSYNGAEYEQYF | TGTGCCAGCAGTTACAATGGGGCTGAGTACGAGCAGTACTTC
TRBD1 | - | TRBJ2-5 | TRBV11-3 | CASSPWDRGPQLSQYF | TGTGCCAGCAGCCCCTGGGACAGGGGGCCCCAATTATCTCAGTACTTC
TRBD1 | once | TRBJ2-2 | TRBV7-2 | CASSLVIRGTGELFF | TGTGCCAGCAGCTTAGTTATCAGGGGGACCGGGGAGCTGTTTTTT
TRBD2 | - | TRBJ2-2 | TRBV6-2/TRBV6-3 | CASSYSSQREYRTGELFF | TGTGCCAGCAGTTACTCTAGCCAGCGGGAGTACCGCACCGGGGAGCTGTTTTTT
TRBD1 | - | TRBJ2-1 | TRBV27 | CASSSGQEYNEQFF | TGTGCCAGCAGTTCCGGACAGGAATACAATGAGCAGTTCTTC
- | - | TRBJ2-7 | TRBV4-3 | CASSPRDSLGKQYF | TGCGCCAGCAGCCCTCGGGACTCATTGGGTAAGCAGTACTTC
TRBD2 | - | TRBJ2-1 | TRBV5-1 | CASSLGLAYNEQFF | TGCGCCAGCAGCTTGGGACTAGCGTACAATGAGCAGTTCTTC
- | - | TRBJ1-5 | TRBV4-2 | CASSQEGGGRWNQPQHF | TGTGCCAGCAGCCAAGAAGGCGGGGGGAGATGGAATCAGCCCCAGCATTTT
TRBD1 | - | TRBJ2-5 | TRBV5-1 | CASSLEGQGDWETQYF | TGCGCCAGCAGCTTGGAGGGACAGGGGGATTGGGAGACCCAGTACTTC
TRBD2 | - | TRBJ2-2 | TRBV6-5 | CASSYSWPGRDGELFF | TGTGCCAGCAGTTACTCGTGGCCAGGGAGGGACGGGGAGCTGTTTTTT